This T cell receptor (beta chain) emerged from a study of shared clonotypes between healthy human individuals. TCRdb keeps only in-frame clones here, not all; method: immunoSEQ multiplex PCR. This sample has roughly 650,000 clones, with around 97% found just once. The CDR3 loop spans 16 amino acids. J lost 7 bases, V lost 2 bases, and 10 bases had no gene match. From germline, CDR1 is SGDLS and CDR2 YYNGEE. Sequences were obtained from naive CD4+ T cells sorted from blood. As for subset: CD45RA+ positively selected. The TCR comes from a woman aged 30 to 39 in good health. This rearrangement joins TRBV9 to TRBJ2-1; 9 bases match TRBD2. This chain's CDR3 is CASSVTIAGDVNEQFF. CDR3 nucleotide sequence: TGTGCCAGCAGCGTGACCATAGCGGGAGATGTTAATGAGCAGTTCTTC.